The 21 T cell receptor beta chains below all came from one sample that was sequenced in a study of blood T cells in healthy people across ages. Using a J-beta primer mix together with a sample-barcoded 5' primer, a second PCR was run for roughly 6 to 11 cycles. TCRdb redid the calling of the 5' RACE reads with MiXCR, one entry per CDR3 protein. The sample lists roughly 1.5 million distinct CDR3 sequences; approximately 39% were seen once. The sample comprised blood. The receptor set was obtained from a woman aged 18-29 years in good health.

The CDR3 DNA reads TGTGCCAGCAGTTACTCATGGGCGGGGGGGGGTAATGAGCAGTACTTC. Translating gives CASSYSWAGGGNEQYF. The V and J genes are TRBV6-5 and TRBJ2-5; 9 bases are a match to TRBD2. The CDR3 covers 16 residues. Germline lookup yields CDR1 MNHEY and CDR2 SVGAGI. V was clipped by 0 bases and J by 11 bases; unmatched bases: 13.

The chain has TRBV6-5 and TRBJ1-1; D unclear. Germline loops: CDR1 MNHEY, CDR2 SVGAGI. Trimming stripped 7 bases from V and 5 bases from J, with 8 bases between. The CDR3 is 11 amino acids. The chain's CDR3 is CASILQTEAFF. CDR3 bases: TGTGCCAGCATTCTACAAACTGAAGCTTTCTTT.

This clonotype was seen only a few times. The V and J genes are TRBV4-3 and TRBJ2-5; tentatively, D is TRBD2 (5 bases). V was clipped by 1 base and J by 1 base, with 7 bases between them. Germline assignment: CDR1 LGHNA and CDR2 YSLEER. The CDR3 loop spans 14 amino acids. CDR3 DNA: TGCGCCAGCAGCCAAGTCGCGGGCCAAGAGACCCAGTACTTC. This translates into CASSQVAGQETQYF.

V is TRBV5-1 and J is TRBJ1-1; perhaps TRBD1 as D (6 bases). The germline V gene encodes CDR1 SGHRS and CDR2 YFSETQ. V was cut by 0 bases and J by 6 bases, with 12 bases left in between. This CDR3 is 14 amino acids long. In DNA form, the CDR3 reads TGCGCCAGCAGCTTGGAGGGACAAGTAGCTGAAGCTTTCTTT. Its translation: CASSLEGQVAEAFF.

The rearrangement joins TRBV7-2 to TRBJ2-7; TRBD1 aligns across 8 bases. V shed 6 bases and J 6 bases; nucleotides not matched to a gene: 10. Germline V gene lookup returns CDR1 SGHTA and CDR2 FQGNSA. The CDR3 is made up of 14 amino acids. The chain's CDR3 is CASSSRQGTLEQYF. The CDR3 coding sequence is TGTGCCAGCAGTTCCCGACAGGGGACCCTCGAGCAGTACTTC.

This clonotype was counted ten times or more. The gene calls are TRBV12-3 or TRBV12-4 and TRBJ2-5, with D unclear. The V and J ends lost 8 bases and 1 base respectively, with 17 bases between them. The CDR3 contains 15 residues. The CDR3 protein is CASSPGVTLQETQYF. Here the CDR3 DNA reads TGTGCCAGCTCTCCTGGAGTAACCCTCCAAGAGACCCAGTACTTC.

This sequence joins TRBV27 and TRBJ2-5; D gene uncertain. The V and J ends lost 3 bases and 9 bases respectively, with 8 bases between them. CDR3 length: 11 residues. CDR1 is MNHEY, CDR2 SMNVEV, per germline (reference sequence). CDR3 bases: TGTGCCAGCAGTTTTGGAAGGGCCCAGTACTTC. Its translation: CASSFGRAQYF.

In its sample, this clonotype was seen a few times. This chain uses TRBV5-1 with TRBJ1-1; 7 nucleotides agree with TRBD1. The CDR3 extends over 15 amino acids. V dropped 4 bases and J dropped 1; count of bases not matched to a gene: 7. Germline V gene sequence: CDR1 SGHRS, CDR2 YFSETQ. In nucleotides, the CDR3 is TGCGCCAGCAGCCGTCCCGGGACAGCGAACACTGAAGCTTTCTTT. Translation: CASSRPGTANTEAFF.

Concerning this clonotype itself: One junction end disagrees with the germline gene, perhaps due to a read error. V is TRBV5-4 and J is TRBJ2-6; the D gene is possibly TRBD1 (5 bases). The CDR3 runs 17 residues. Germline CDR1 is SGHNT and CDR2 is YYREEE (reference sequence). CDR3 in amino acids: CASSLATASSGTNVLTF. The CDR3 DNA sequence: TGTGCCAGCAGCTTGGCGACAGCCAGCTCTGGGACCAACGTCCTGACTTTC.

V gene TRBV5-1 combines with J gene TRBJ2-1, with 9 bases aligning to TRBD1. This CDR3 comprises 15 residues. CDR1 is SGHRS, CDR2 YFSETQ, per germline. J lost 3 bases, V lost 5 bases, and 6 bases had no gene match. In nucleotides, the CDR3 is TGCGCCAGCAGATCCGGGACAGGGATCTACAATGAGCAGTTCTTC. Translation: CASRSGTGIYNEQFF.

The chain has TRBV10-3 and TRBJ2-2, with a weak D call TRBD2 (6 bases). The germline CDR1 and CDR2 sequences are ENHRY and SYGVKD. Trimming removed 4 bases from V and 6 bases from J, with 6 bases in between. There are 12 residues in the CDR3. The CDR3 spells CAISGGAGELFF. The CDR3 coding sequence is TGTGCCATCAGTGGCGGGGCCGGGGAGCTGTTTTTT.

The gene calls are TRBV2 and TRBJ1-1; no clear D. This CDR3 spans 13 amino acids. Trimming removed 6 bases from V and 4 bases from J, with 12 bases in between. Germline assignment: CDR1 SNHLY and CDR2 FYNNEI. The CDR3 nucleotides read TGTGCCAGCAGCCCTGAATGCGGCACTGAAGCTTTCTTT. This gives the protein CASSPECGTEAFF.

The V call is TRBV29-1, the J call TRBJ2-7; TRBD1 matches at 8 bases. V shed 4 bases, J shed 2 bases, and the junction held 4 bases outside the gene matches. CDR3 size: 13 residues. Germline CDR1 is SQVTM and CDR2 is ANQGSEA. CDR3 bases: TGCAGCGTTGGGCAGGGGGCAACCTACGAGCAGTACTTC. It encodes CSVGQGATYEQYF.

With respect to this clonotype: A read error may account for a junction end that differs from germline. The J gene is TRBJ1-2, the V gene TRBV12-3 or TRBV12-4; no clear D gene. The CDR3 has 11 amino acids. For the CDR3, the DNA is TGTGTCAGCCGCTCTTCTGCGGGCTACACCTTC. Its translation: CVSRSSAGYTF.

With regard to this clonotype: A junction boundary mismatches the germline segment, possibly from a read error. The rearrangement uses TRBV20-1 and TRBJ2-1; TRBD1 matches 7 bases. The germline V gene has CDR1 DFQATT and CDR2 SNEGSKA (reference sequence). CDR3 length equals 15 residues. In DNA, the CDR3 is TGCAGTGCTCACGTTACAGGGGAAAACTACAATGGGCAGTTCTTC. Translation: CSAHVTGENYNGQFF.

This clonotype came up a few times. The J gene is TRBJ2-4, the V gene TRBV7-9; perhaps TRBD2 as D (5 bases). The CDR3 has 14 amino acids. Germline CDR1 is SEHNR and CDR2 is FQNEAQ (reference sequence). V shed 6 bases and J shed 6 bases, with 15 bases lying between them. The CDR3 DNA is TGTGCCAGCAGTCCGAGGAGGACGGGAAACATTCAGTACTTC. This translates into CASSPRRTGNIQYF.

The J gene is TRBJ1-2, the V gene TRBV27; 9 nucleotides match TRBD1. V lost 6 bases to trimming and J lost 4 bases; unmatched junction nucleotides: 6. CDR1 and CDR2 from the germline V gene are MNHEY and SMNVEV (reference sequence). The CDR3 runs to 14 residues. This CDR3 reads CASRGTGSRYGYTF. Here the CDR3 DNA reads TGTGCCAGCAGGGGGACAGGGTCCCGCTATGGCTACACCTTC.

This chain's CDR3 is CASSSQLWINEQFF. Written as DNA, the CDR3 is TGTGCCAGCAGTTCCCAGTTATGGATCAATGAGCAGTTCTTC. The rearrangement joins TRBV27 to TRBJ2-1, with no clear D. This CDR3 has 14 amino acids. V shed 4 bases and J shed 6 bases, with 13 bases lying between them. Germline V gene lookup returns CDR1 MNHEY and CDR2 SMNVEV (reference sequence).

The rearrangement uses TRBV7-2 and TRBJ1-1; no reliable D call. From germline, CDR1 is SGHTA and CDR2 FQGNSA. Trimming removed 7 bases from V and 1 base from J, with 10 bases in between. There are 13 residues in the CDR3. This CDR3 is CASTSQWNTEAFF. The CDR3 DNA reads TGTGCCAGCACCTCTCAGTGGAACACTGAAGCTTTCTTT.

The chain uses TRBV29-1 and TRBJ1-1, with D possibly matching TRBD1 (6 bases). The CDR3 consists of 10 residues. V shed 6 bases and J shed 7 bases, with 9 bases lying between them. Germline lookup yields CDR1 SQVTM and CDR2 ANQGSEA. The CDR3: CSVADSEAFF. In nucleotides, the CDR3 is TGCAGCGTGGCGGACAGTGAAGCTTTCTTT.

This clonotype was found a few times. The genes are TRBV5-1 and TRBJ2-5; 7 positions agree with TRBD2. The germline V gene has CDR1 SGHRS and CDR2 YFSETQ. The CDR3 is made up of 14 amino acids. After removal of 5 bases from V and 2 bases from J, the junction contained 6 bases not matched to a gene. The CDR3 nucleotides are TGCGCCAGCAGTTACCAAGCGGGGCAAGAGACCCAGTACTTC. This sequence encodes CASSYQAGQETQYF.